One T cell receptor (beta chain) is described in this entry. Its specificity is unknown. The CDR3 has 15 residues. Germline assignment: CDR1 SQVTM and CDR2 ANQGSEA. V was pared by 7 bases and J by 6 bases, with 10 bases of the junction left unmatched. This record comes from a study of blood T cells in healthy people across ages. Study outcomes and limitations: Naive CD4+ cell counts and diversity both ran higher in long-lived than in aged donors. Strong correlation was found linking TCR beta diversity to naive T cell percentage.

A J-beta primer mix and a sample-barcoded 5' primer were used in a second PCR of roughly 7 to 12 cycles. TCRdb analysed the 5' RACE reads with MiXCR anew, one entry per CDR3 protein. The data contain roughly 1,300,000 distinct CDR3 sequences, approximately 59% of them seen just once; the ten biggest clones take up approximately 7%. In terms of origin and age, donors were healthy Caucasian individuals from Russia aged about 6 to 90. It was approximately 9 milliliters of peripheral blood that were drawn from each donor. This receptor was identified in a man aged 18-30 years in good health. Sequencing used blood. The chain combines TRBV29-1 with TRBJ2-3; TRBD2 agrees at 13 bases. The CDR3 DNA follows: TGCAGCGCTGGGGGACTAGCGGGGCGGTACGATACGCAGTATTTT. Residues: CSAGGLAGRYDTQYF.